These 3 T cell receptor beta chains came from one sample sequenced in a study of shared clonotypes between healthy human individuals. Repertoires were generated with immunoSEQ multiplex PCR, while TCRdb's copy carries only in-frame clones and drops some. The sample lists 2,500,000 or so clones; around 92% were seen once. Specimen: naive CD4+ T cells from PBMCs. Subset: CD45RA+ positively selected. The receptors originated from a man between 18 and 35 years old in good health. Some clones in this sample may be carry-over from other donors' samples.

This sequence joins TRBV5-1 and TRBJ2-1; 7 bases agree with TRBD1. V gave up 0 bases and J gave up 15 bases; unmatched junction bases: 12. The CDR3 extends over 14 amino acids. Germline CDR1 is SGHRS and CDR2 is YFSETQ. For the CDR3, the DNA is TGCGCCAGCAGCTTGGGACAGGGAACTGGCTATGCGTTCTTC. This codes for CASSLGQGTGYAFF.

This chain joins TRBV11-2 and TRBJ1-4; no firm D call. Per germline, CDR1 SGHAT and CDR2 FQNNGV. Deletions cut 0 bases from V and 10 bases from J, with 15 bases between. The CDR3 totals 15 residues. CDR3 protein: CASSLDHSYDGKLFF. Here the CDR3 DNA reads TGTGCCAGCAGCTTAGATCACTCCTATGACGGAAAACTGTTTTTT.

This clone occurred a few times. The chain is built from TRBV6-5 and TRBJ1-5, with D perhaps TRBD1 (6 bases). The CDR3 has 13 amino acids. The germline V gene encodes CDR1 MNHEY and CDR2 SVGAGI. Trimming pared 2 bases from V and 6 bases from J, leaving 8 bases between. CDR3 sequence (DNA): TGTGCCAGCAGTTACGCGGGGGCTCAGCCCCAGCATTTT. It encodes CASSYAGAQPQHF.